A selection of T cell receptor beta chains follows, all from one sample in a study of blood T cells in healthy people across ages. Each CDR3 protein gets one entry after TCRdb re-called the 5' RACE reads with MiXCR. The sample yields some 1.1 million distinct CDR3 sequences, 35% to 40% seen once. Sequenced: blood. All receptors derive from a man aged 18 to 30 in good health. Both conserved end residues are part of each CDR3. The D gene is left open where the match is weak. The size entry is marked missing in some rows and otherwise reads once, few, many or a size class.

V gene: TRBV12-3/TRBV12-4; D gene: NA; J gene: TRBJ2-1; clone size: NA; CDR3 length: 14; CDR3 DNA: TGTGCCAGCAGTGTAGAGGCTTCCCGAAATGAGCAGTTCTTC; CDR3 protein: CASSVEASRNEQFF
V gene: TRBV4-1; D gene: NA; J gene: TRBJ2-3; clone size: many; CDR3 length: 13; CDR3 DNA: TGCGCCAGCAGCCAGGGCATCACAGATACGCAGTATTTT; CDR3 protein: CASSQGITDTQYF
V gene: TRBV6-5; D gene: TRBD1; J gene: TRBJ2-5; clone size: NA; CDR3 length: 17; CDR3 DNA: TGTGCCAGCAGTTACTCTGACAGGGGTGGGGATCATGAGACCCAGTACTTC; CDR3 protein: CASSYSDRGGDHETQYF
V gene: TRBV7-2; D gene: NA; J gene: TRBJ1-1; clone size: NA; CDR3 length: 13; CDR3 DNA: TGTGCCAGCAGCTTCCTGAAGAACACTGAAGCTTTCTTT; CDR3 protein: CASSFLKNTEAFF
V gene: TRBV7-6; D gene: TRBD1; J gene: TRBJ2-2; clone size: few; CDR3 length: 15; CDR3 DNA: TGTGCCAGCAGCCCGACAGGGTTGGGCACCGGGGAGCTGTTTTTT; CDR3 protein: CASSPTGLGTGELFF
V gene: TRBV27; D gene: NA; J gene: TRBJ1-2; clone size: few; CDR3 length: 18; CDR3 DNA: TGTGCCAGCAGTTTATCATACACCGCAGAGGAGCGGAGCTATGGCTACACCTTC; CDR3 protein: CASSLSYTAEERSYGYTF
V gene: TRBV6-5; D gene: TRBD2; J gene: TRBJ2-1; clone size: NA; CDR3 length: 15; CDR3 DNA: TGTGCCAGCAGTACACCTAGCGGGGGCCGATATGAGCAGTTCTTC; CDR3 protein: CASSTPSGGRYEQFF
V gene: TRBV7-2; D gene: NA; J gene: TRBJ2-7; clone size: NA; CDR3 length: 15; CDR3 DNA: TGTGCCAGCAGCTTATCCAGGGGCGGGAAGTACGAGCAGTACTTC; CDR3 protein: CASSLSRGGKYEQYF
V gene: TRBV18; D gene: NA; J gene: TRBJ1-1; clone size: NA; CDR3 length: 16; CDR3 DNA: TGTGCCAGCTCACCACCAAGGGGCGATGAGAACACTGAAGCTTTCTTT; CDR3 protein: CASSPPRGDENTEAFF
V gene: TRBV6-5; D gene: NA; J gene: TRBJ2-1; clone size: many; CDR3 length: 13; CDR3 DNA: TGTGCCAGCAAGACACCAACCTACAATGAGCAGTTCTTC; CDR3 protein: CASKTPTYNEQFF
V gene: TRBV7-9; D gene: NA; J gene: TRBJ2-3; clone size: NA; CDR3 length: 15; CDR3 DNA: TGTGCCAGCAGCTTAGGAAGGGTCGGGACAGATACGCAGTATTTT; CDR3 protein: CASSLGRVGTDTQYF
V gene: TRBV24-1; D gene: NA; J gene: TRBJ2-1; clone size: few; CDR3 length: 14; CDR3 DNA: TGTGCCACCAGTGACCCCTCGGATTACAATGAGCAGTTCTTC; CDR3 protein: CATSDPSDYNEQFF
V gene: TRBV6-2/TRBV6-3; D gene: NA; J gene: TRBJ2-3; clone size: NA; CDR3 length: 14; CDR3 DNA: TGTGCCAGCAGTACCGGGACCCTCCCAGATACGCAGTATTTT; CDR3 protein: CASSTGTLPDTQYF
V gene: TRBV20-1; D gene: NA; J gene: TRBJ1-6; clone size: NA; CDR3 length: 13; CDR3 DNA: TGCAGTGCGCGTACCACCTTAGGCTCACTCCTCCACTTT; CDR3 protein: CSARTTLGSLLHF
V gene: TRBV20-1; D gene: NA; J gene: TRBJ1-2; clone size: few; CDR3 length: 15; CDR3 DNA: TGCAGTGCTAGTCCAAATGGGGGGGCCTCCTATGGCTACACCTTC; CDR3 protein: CSASPNGGASYGYTF
V gene: TRBV12-3/TRBV12-4; D gene: NA; J gene: TRBJ1-6; clone size: NA; CDR3 length: 14; CDR3 DNA: TGTGCCAGCAGTTTAACCAGGCTTAATTCACCCCTCCACTTT; CDR3 protein: CASSLTRLNSPLHF
V gene: TRBV3-1; D gene: NA; J gene: TRBJ1-1; clone size: NA; CDR3 length: 14; CDR3 DNA: TGTGCCAGCAGCCAAGGGACACTTTCCACTGAAGCTTTCTTT; CDR3 protein: CASSQGTLSTEAFF
V gene: TRBV13; D gene: TRBD2; J gene: TRBJ2-3; clone size: few; CDR3 length: 15; CDR3 DNA: TGTGCCAGCACCGCGACTAGCGGGAGTTCAGATACGCAGTATTTT; CDR3 protein: CASTATSGSSDTQYF
V gene: TRBV20-1; D gene: TRBD2; J gene: TRBJ2-1; clone size: NA; CDR3 length: 17; CDR3 DNA: TGCAGTGCTAGAGACCCCTCGCTAGCGGGGGGGTACAATGAGCAGTTCTTC; CDR3 protein: CSARDPSLAGGYNEQFF
V gene: TRBV14; D gene: TRBD1; J gene: TRBJ1-5; clone size: NA; CDR3 length: 18; CDR3 DNA: TGTGCCAGCAGCCAAGAGGGGACAGGTGAACTTAGCAATCAGCCCCAGCATTTT; CDR3 protein: CASSQEGTGELSNQPQHF
V gene: TRBV18; D gene: NA; J gene: TRBJ2-4; clone size: NA; CDR3 length: 15; CDR3 DNA: TGTGCCAGCTCACCGGGGGTGTTAGCCAAAAACATTCAGTACTTC; CDR3 protein: CASSPGVLAKNIQYF
V gene: TRBV12-3/TRBV12-4; D gene: NA; J gene: TRBJ2-2; clone size: few; CDR3 length: 15; CDR3 DNA: TGTGCCACAAAGTCCGGGACACCAAACACCGGGGAGCTGTTTTTT; CDR3 protein: CATKSGTPNTGELFF
V gene: TRBV10-3; D gene: NA; J gene: TRBJ1-4; clone size: few; CDR3 length: 14; CDR3 DNA: TGTGCCATCAGTTTCGGAGGAACTAATGAAAAACTGTTTTTT; CDR3 protein: CAISFGGTNEKLFF
V gene: TRBV4-3; D gene: TRBD1; J gene: TRBJ2-1; clone size: NA; CDR3 length: 18; CDR3 DNA: TGCGCCATCAGCCAAGATGTTTTGGGACAGGGGATTTTGTATGAGCAGTTCTTC; CDR3 protein: CAISQDVLGQGILYEQFF
V gene: TRBV5-1; D gene: NA; J gene: TRBJ1-2; clone size: NA; CDR3 length: 14; CDR3 DNA: TGCGCCAGCAGCTTGGAGAACCGGGTCTATGGCTACACCTTC; CDR3 protein: CASSLENRVYGYTF
V gene: TRBV6-5; D gene: NA; J gene: TRBJ1-1; clone size: NA; CDR3 length: 13; CDR3 DNA: TGTGCCAGCAGTCAGACAGATGTCACTGAAGCTTTCTTT; CDR3 protein: CASSQTDVTEAFF
V gene: TRBV11-1; D gene: TRBD2; J gene: TRBJ2-1; clone size: NA; CDR3 length: 13; CDR3 DNA: TGTGCCAGCAGCTTACAGGGAGGGACCGAGCAGTTCTTC; CDR3 protein: CASSLQGGTEQFF
V gene: TRBV29-1; D gene: NA; J gene: TRBJ1-1; clone size: once; CDR3 length: 12; CDR3 DNA: TGCAGCGTTGAAGAGGGGTGGACTGAAGCTTTCTTT; CDR3 protein: CSVEEGWTEAFF
V gene: TRBV7-8; D gene: NA; J gene: TRBJ1-1; clone size: NA; CDR3 length: 16; CDR3 DNA: TGTGCCAGCAGCTTATCGGGGCGGGTTGGGAACACTGAAGCTTTCTTT; CDR3 protein: CASSLSGRVGNTEAFF
V gene: TRBV6-5; D gene: TRBD1; J gene: TRBJ2-5; clone size: few; CDR3 length: 16; CDR3 DNA: TGTGCCAGCAGTTACTCGTCGCACAGGGGGCGAGAGACCCAGTACTTC; CDR3 protein: CASSYSSHRGRETQYF
V gene: TRBV20-1; D gene: NA; J gene: TRBJ2-1; clone size: once; CDR3 length: 17; CDR3 DNA: TGCAGTGCTAGAGATCCCGGGACCGCGAGCTCCTACAATAAGCAGTTCTTC; CDR3 protein: CSARDPGTASSYNKQFF
V gene: TRBV4-3; D gene: NA; J gene: TRBJ1-1; clone size: few; CDR3 length: 13; CDR3 DNA: TGCGCCAGCAGCCAAGATACAGACGCTGAAGCTTTCTTT; CDR3 protein: CASSQDTDAEAFF
V gene: TRBV20-1; D gene: NA; J gene: TRBJ1-6; clone size: few; CDR3 length: 13; CDR3 DNA: TGCAGTGCTAGAGACAGGGCACGATCACCCCTCCACTTT; CDR3 protein: CSARDRARSPLHF
V gene: TRBV12-5; D gene: NA; J gene: TRBJ2-7; clone size: few; CDR3 length: 20; CDR3 DNA: TGTGCTAGTGGTTTTATCCTCCCCGGGACACTTCTCAGGTCCTCCTACGAGCAGTACTTC; CDR3 protein: CASGFILPGTLLRSSYEQYF
V gene: TRBV10-3; D gene: TRBD2; J gene: TRBJ2-1; clone size: NA; CDR3 length: 20; CDR3 DNA: TGTGCCATCAGTTGGGTTAGCGGGGGGGCCAGGGGTACGTCCTACAATGAGCAGTTCTTC; CDR3 protein: CAISWVSGGARGTSYNEQFF
V gene: TRBV5-6; D gene: NA; J gene: TRBJ1-6; clone size: few; CDR3 length: 15; CDR3 DNA: TGTGCCAGCAGCTTTTCTCTGCGGAGGGATTCACCCCTCCACTTT; CDR3 protein: CASSFSLRRDSPLHF
V gene: TRBV28; D gene: TRBD2; J gene: TRBJ2-1; clone size: many; CDR3 length: 14; CDR3 DNA: TGTGCCAGCAGCCGGAGCGGGGACTACAATGAGCAGTTCTTC; CDR3 protein: CASSRSGDYNEQFF
V gene: TRBV3-1; D gene: NA; J gene: TRBJ1-4; clone size: few; CDR3 length: 14; CDR3 DNA: TGTGCCAGCAGCCAAGAGACGAGAAATGAAAAACTGTTTTTT; CDR3 protein: CASSQETRNEKLFF
V gene: TRBV9; D gene: NA; J gene: TRBJ1-1; clone size: NA; CDR3 length: 14; CDR3 DNA: TGTGCCAGCAGCGGGGGGGTCCAGAACACTGAAGCTTTCTTT; CDR3 protein: CASSGGVQNTEAFF
V gene: TRBV11-3; D gene: TRBD2; J gene: TRBJ2-1; clone size: few; CDR3 length: 13; CDR3 DNA: TGTGCCAGCAGCTCGACTAGCCACAATGAGCAGTTCTTC; CDR3 protein: CASSSTSHNEQFF
V gene: TRBV6-4; D gene: NA; J gene: TRBJ2-1; clone size: NA; CDR3 length: 14; CDR3 DNA: TGTGCCAGCAGTGAGCAGGGAAGGTCCAATGAGCAGTTCTTC; CDR3 protein: CASSEQGRSNEQFF
V gene: TRBV29-1; D gene: NA; J gene: TRBJ1-2; clone size: NA; CDR3 length: 13; CDR3 DNA: TGCAGCGTCCATCAGGGTGACAAATATGGCTACACCTTC; CDR3 protein: CSVHQGDKYGYTF
V gene: TRBV24-1; D gene: NA; J gene: TRBJ2-4; clone size: NA; CDR3 length: 14; CDR3 DNA: TGTGCCACCAGTGACCGATCAGGGGGGGACATTCAGTACTTC; CDR3 protein: CATSDRSGGDIQYF
V gene: TRBV7-6; D gene: NA; J gene: TRBJ1-6; clone size: few; CDR3 length: 15; CDR3 DNA: TGTGCCAGCAGCTCGGACACCTTCTATAATTCACCCCTCCACTTT; CDR3 protein: CASSSDTFYNSPLHF
V gene: TRBV12-3/TRBV12-4; D gene: NA; J gene: TRBJ2-4; clone size: few; CDR3 length: 14; CDR3 DNA: TGTGCCAGCAGTGGGGAAGGCAGGGGTGACATTCAGTACTTC; CDR3 protein: CASSGEGRGDIQYF
V gene: TRBV7-2; D gene: NA; J gene: TRBJ2-1; clone size: few; CDR3 length: 15; CDR3 DNA: TGTGCCAGCAGCTTAGGGCAGCAAAGATACAATGAGCAGTTCTTC; CDR3 protein: CASSLGQQRYNEQFF
V gene: TRBV5-1; D gene: TRBD1; J gene: TRBJ2-7; clone size: NA; CDR3 length: 15; CDR3 DNA: TGCGCCAGCAGCTTGGTTGGGACAGGGGGCTACGAGCAGTACTTC; CDR3 protein: CASSLVGTGGYEQYF
V gene: TRBV9; D gene: TRBD1; J gene: TRBJ1-1; clone size: NA; CDR3 length: 14; CDR3 DNA: TGTGCCAGCAGCGGGGGGGACAGGCCGCGTGAAGCTTTCTTT; CDR3 protein: CASSGGDRPREAFF
V gene: TRBV18; D gene: NA; J gene: TRBJ2-7; clone size: NA; CDR3 length: 13; CDR3 DNA: TGTGCCAGCTCACCAAGGGACCAGGGAAGCCAGTACTTC; CDR3 protein: CASSPRDQGSQYF
V gene: TRBV12-3/TRBV12-4; D gene: NA; J gene: TRBJ2-2; clone size: NA; CDR3 length: 12; CDR3 DNA: TGTGCCAGCAGTTTAGTCCGAGGGGAGCTGTTTTTT; CDR3 protein: CASSLVRGELFF
V gene: TRBV2; D gene: NA; J gene: TRBJ2-7; clone size: few; CDR3 length: 11; CDR3 DNA: TGTGCCAGCAGTTGGGACTACGAGCAGTACTTC; CDR3 protein: CASSWDYEQYF
V gene: TRBV19; D gene: NA; J gene: TRBJ1-4; clone size: NA; CDR3 length: 17; CDR3 DNA: TGTGCCAGTAGTAAAGACCTATTCGACAGAAATAATGAAAAACTGTTTTTT; CDR3 protein: CASSKDLFDRNNEKLFF
V gene: TRBV12-3/TRBV12-4; D gene: NA; J gene: TRBJ2-3; clone size: NA; CDR3 length: 15; CDR3 DNA: NA; CDR3 protein: CASSPFASGTDTQSF
V gene: TRBV12-3/TRBV12-4; D gene: TRBD1; J gene: TRBJ1-1; clone size: NA; CDR3 length: 16; CDR3 DNA: TGTGCCAGCAGTTTCCCCCCTTCCAGGGGGAGCACTGAAGCTTTCTTT; CDR3 protein: CASSFPPSRGSTEAFF
V gene: TRBV5-5; D gene: NA; J gene: TRBJ2-1; clone size: NA; CDR3 length: 15; CDR3 DNA: TGTGCCAGCAGCTTTGGCCTGATGCTTTACAATGAGCAGTTCTTC; CDR3 protein: CASSFGLMLYNEQFF
V gene: TRBV5-1; D gene: NA; J gene: TRBJ2-1; clone size: once; CDR3 length: 13; CDR3 DNA: TGCGCCAGCAGCTCAGAATCTTACAAGGAGCAGTTCTTC; CDR3 protein: CASSSESYKEQFF
V gene: TRBV20-1; D gene: NA; J gene: TRBJ1-2; clone size: few; CDR3 length: 14; CDR3 DNA: TGCAGTGCTAGGGATAGACGGAACACCTATGGCTACACCTTC; CDR3 protein: CSARDRRNTYGYTF
V gene: TRBV4-3; D gene: NA; J gene: TRBJ1-1; clone size: few; CDR3 length: 15; CDR3 DNA: TGCGCCAGCAGCCAAACAATGAGTGGGAACACTGAAGCTTTCTTT; CDR3 protein: CASSQTMSGNTEAFF